This TCR beta chain was sequenced during a study of cytomegalovirus exposure and HLA in healthy donors. In the PCR, 60 Vbeta and 13 Jbeta primers were used. Sequencing used immunoSEQ multiplex PCR; TCRdb keeps in-frame clones, though not all of them. The repertoire includes around 150,000 clones, roughly two thirds of them detected once, and 13% to 15% sits in the top ten. V was clipped by 3 bases and J by 7 bases, with 10 bases between them. This CDR3 comprises 12 residues. Germline CDR1 reads MNHEY; CDR2 reads SMNVEV (reference sequence). This clone was detected once. The V gene is TRBV27, the J gene TRBJ2-7, with D possibly matching TRBD2 (5 bases). The sequenced sample was PBMCs. The source is a human donor in good health. CDR3 residues: CASSFGRGEQYF. As DNA, the CDR3 is TGTGCCAGCAGTTTTGGGAGAGGGGAGCAGTACTTC.